Below, 30 T cell receptor beta chains from the same sample are listed, as sequenced in a study of blood T cell repertoires in COVID-19. Sequencing was performed with immunoSEQ multiplex PCR; in TCRdb, only in-frame clones are kept and a portion is missing. Of about 160,000 clones in the sample, roughly 87% were seen once. Sequencing used peripheral blood. The receptors were sampled from a woman between 55 and 75 years old with active or convalescent COVID-19.

The chain employs TRBV7-9 and TRBJ1-1, with D possibly being TRBD1 (6 bases). Trimming left V 5 bases short and J 4 bases short, with 11 bases between. Germline V gene sequence: CDR1 SEHNR, CDR2 FQNEAQ (reference sequence). The CDR3 has 13 amino acids. This CDR3 is CASSIAGATEAFF. The CDR3, as DNA: TGTGCCAGCAGCATCGCAGGGGCCACTGAAGCTTTCTTT.

The V gene is TRBV7-9, the J gene TRBJ1-4; TRBD1 is a possible D gene (6 bases). The germline V gene has CDR1 SEHNR and CDR2 FQNEAQ (reference sequence). V lost 1 base and J 3 bases, leaving 9 bases between the germline ends. The CDR3 is 15 amino acids. The CDR3 nucleotides read TGTGCCAGCAGCTTAGATCAGGGGCCTAATGAAAAACTGTTTTTT. Its translation: CASSLDQGPNEKLFF.

The chain joins TRBV9 to TRBJ1-4; D unresolved. Trimming took 0 bases from V and 8 from J, leaving 11 bases between them. Germline-derived CDR1 and CDR2 are SGDLS and YYNGEE. CDR3 size: 14 residues. This CDR3 is CASSVGGSGEKLFF. Here the CDR3 DNA reads TGTGCCAGCAGCGTAGGTGGGTCGGGGGAAAAACTGTTTTTT.

The V call is TRBV2, the J call TRBJ2-5; possible D gene TRBD2, 6 bases. Trimming stripped 10 bases from V and 4 bases from J, with 16 bases between. Germline V lookup: CDR1 SNHLY, CDR2 FYNNEI. The CDR3 has 13 amino acids. The CDR3 region has the DNA TGTGCCACCCAAGCGATAGCGGCAGAGACCCAGTACTTC. Translation: CATQAIAAETQYF.

This clone was found a few times. V gene TRBV29-1 combines with J gene TRBJ2-1; 7 bases agree with TRBD1. CDR3 length: 13 amino acids. The trim removed 4 bases at V and 1 base at J, leaving 1 base unmatched. Per germline, CDR1 SQVTM and CDR2 ANQGSEA. CDR3 in DNA: TGCAGCGTTGGGACAGGTTCCTACAATGAGCAGTTCTTC. It yields the protein CSVGTGSYNEQFF.

V gene TRBV4-3 combines with J gene TRBJ1-3; D is ambiguous. The germline V gene has CDR1 LGHNA and CDR2 YSLEER. The CDR3 has 15 amino acids. V was pared by 1 base and J by 2 bases, with 9 bases between. Here the CDR3 DNA reads TGCGCCAGCAGCCAAGTGAAACTTCCTGGAAACACCATATATTTT. This encodes CASSQVKLPGNTIYF.

The chain recombines TRBV10-3 with TRBJ2-2; D may be TRBD1 (5 bases). V shed 5 bases and J shed 6 bases, with 7 bases lying between them. The CDR3 runs to 12 residues. Looked up from germline, CDR1 is ENHRY and CDR2 is SYGVKD. The CDR3 reads CAISTGSGELFF. The CDR3 bases are TGTGCCATCAGTACAGGATCCGGGGAGCTGTTTTTT.

The V gene is TRBV10-3, the J gene TRBJ2-1; maybe TRBD2 (7 bases). Germline loops: CDR1 ENHRY, CDR2 SYGVKD. Between the trimmed V and J ends, which lost 9 bases and 3 bases, there was a span of 18 bases. The CDR3 is made up of 15 amino acids. The CDR3 spells CAIGSAGADYNEQFF. In nucleotides, the CDR3 is TGTGCCATAGGGTCGGCGGGGGCGGACTACAATGAGCAGTTCTTC.

The chain links TRBV5-5 to TRBJ1-2; D is ambiguous. The CDR3 contains 11 residues. Trimming cost V 3 bases and J 11 bases, with 11 bases left between them. The germline gives CDR1 SGHKS, CDR2 YYEKEE (reference sequence). The CDR3, as DNA: TGTGCCAGCAGCTCATTTATTCGGTACACCTTC. Protein: CASSSFIRYTF.

The chain is built from TRBV4-1 and TRBJ2-7; a possible D gene is TRBD2 (6 bases). CDR3 size: 17 residues. The germline CDR1 and CDR2 sequences are MGHRA and YSYEKL. Between the trimmed V and J ends, which lost 0 bases and 2 bases, there was a span of 17 bases. The CDR3 region is CASSQDTRRGWAYEQYF. The DNA of the CDR3 is TGCGCCAGCAGCCAAGATACTAGGAGGGGATGGGCCTACGAGCAGTACTTC.

CDR3 sequence (DNA): TGCGCCAGCAGTCAAACCGGGACAGGGCTCTACGAGCAGTACTTC. Translating gives CASSQTGTGLYEQYF. The chain uses TRBV5-1 and TRBJ2-7; 9 bases fit TRBD1. CDR1 is SGHRS, CDR2 YFSETQ, per germline. Trimming cost V 5 bases and J 3 bases; bases outside gene matches: 9. This CDR3 spans 15 amino acids.

The chain links TRBV10-3 to TRBJ1-2, with D possibly being TRBD1 (5 bases). The germline gives CDR1 ENHRY, CDR2 SYGVKD. Trimming pared 6 bases from V and 4 bases from J, leaving 12 bases between. The CDR3 is 13 amino acids. The DNA of the CDR3 is TGTGCCATCAGGGCGGGGAGGGGCTATGGCTACACCTTC. It encodes CAIRAGRGYGYTF.

The genes are TRBV2 and TRBJ1-1; D is possibly TRBD1 (6 bases). This CDR3 is built from 14 residues. The germline V gene encodes CDR1 SNHLY and CDR2 FYNNEI. V was trimmed by 9 bases and J by 4 bases, leaving 18 bases between them. As DNA, the CDR3 is TGTGCCAGTGGGGAGGGGGGGCTGCGCACTGAAGCTTTCTTT. Encoded protein: CASGEGGLRTEAFF.

The chain recombines TRBV2 with TRBJ2-7; maybe TRBD1 (6 bases). Germline loops: CDR1 SNHLY, CDR2 FYNNEI. The CDR3 extends over 15 amino acids. The V end was cut by 3 bases, the J end by 4 bases, with 16 bases between. The CDR3 loop is CASSDLQGTNYEQYF. The DNA for the CDR3 is TGTGCCAGCAGTGACCTCCAGGGGACCAATTACGAGCAGTACTTC.

Only one count was recorded for this clone. In DNA form, the CDR3 reads TGTGCCAGTAGTATAGGGCCAGCTAACTATGGCTACACCTTC. Amino acid sequence: CASSIGPANYGYTF. The V gene is TRBV19, the J gene TRBJ1-2; D is ambiguous. CDR3 length equals 14 residues. V was clipped by 1 base and J by 0 bases, with 6 bases between them. Germline V gene lookup returns CDR1 LNHDA and CDR2 SQIVND (reference sequence). The full variable domain, its missing parts supplied by reference TRBV19 and TRBJ1-2, is DGGITQSPKYLFRKEGQNVTLSCEQNLNHDAMYWYRQDPGQGLRLIYYSQIVNDFQKGDIAEGYSVSREKKESFPLTVTSAQKNPTAFYLCASSIGPANYGYTFGSGTRLTVV.

This clone occurred once. The CDR3 coding sequence is TGTGCCAGCAGACCCGGGACACTGGGGAATGAAAAACTGTTTTTT. Translating it yields CASRPGTLGNEKLFF. The chain has TRBV6-5 and TRBJ1-4, with TRBD1 as a possible D gene (6 bases). In germline, CDR1 is MNHEY, CDR2 SVGAGI. The CDR3 contains 15 residues. The ends were cut back, 6 bases at V and 5 bases at J, with 16 bases in the middle.

The chain combines TRBV9 with TRBJ1-3; no firm D call. The V gene's germline CDR1 is SGDLS and CDR2 YYNGEE. Trimming took 0 bases from V and 0 from J, leaving 10 bases between them. This CDR3 has 16 amino acids. The CDR3 loop is CASSVEYRSSGNTIYF. Here the CDR3 DNA reads TGTGCCAGCAGCGTAGAATATCGGAGCTCTGGAAACACCATATATTTT.

This chain joins TRBV6-5 and TRBJ2-7; maybe TRBD1 (6 bases). The length of the CDR3 is 14 residues. CDR1 and CDR2 from the germline V gene are MNHEY and SVGAGI. V was shortened by 7 bases and J by 2 bases, with 15 bases between the two germline ends. In DNA form, the CDR3 reads TGTGCCAGCACCTCGGGCAGGGGCCCCTACGAGCAGTACTTC. Protein: CASTSGRGPYEQYF.

The chain carries TRBV6-5 and TRBJ1-1; D uncertain. CDR3 length: 13 amino acids. V was clipped by 2 bases and J by 12 bases, with 16 bases between them. From germline, CDR1 is MNHEY and CDR2 SVGAGI. CDR3 DNA: TGTGCCAGCAGTTACAGCTTGGAAGGGAGATCTTTCTTT. The encoded protein is CASSYSLEGRSFF.

CDR3 nucleotide sequence: TGTGCCAGCAGCCAAGATCTTGTACGGGGGGCGGGAGATACGCAGTATTTT. It encodes CASSQDLVRGAGDTQYF. V gene TRBV3-1 (or the pseudogene TRBV3-2) combines with J gene TRBJ2-3; D possibly corresponds to TRBD2 (7 bases). The germline CDR1 and CDR2 sequences are LGHDT and YNNKEL (reference sequence). The V end lost 0 bases, the J end lost 5 bases, and 18 bases lay between the germline ends. This CDR3 has 17 amino acids.

This clone has only a few counts. V gene TRBV6-1 combines with J gene TRBJ2-5; 8 nucleotides align to TRBD1. V shed 3 bases, J shed 1 base, and the junction held 7 bases outside the gene matches. The CDR3 contains 16 residues. CDR1 is MNHNS, CDR2 SASEGT, per germline. The CDR3 region has the DNA TGTGCCAGCAGTGATGGACAGGGTACTGGCCAAGAGACCCAGTACTTC. Protein product: CASSDGQGTGQETQYF.

The chain has TRBV29-1 and TRBJ1-3; unclear D gene. The V gene lost 3 bases and the J gene lost 0 bases, with 9 bases spanning the gap. CDR3 length equals 14 residues. The germline gives CDR1 SQVTM, CDR2 ANQGSEA. The DNA for the CDR3 is TGCAGCGTTGATCAACACCGCTCTGGAAACACCATATATTTT. Translating gives CSVDQHRSGNTIYF. Drawing the rest from reference TRBV29-1 and TRBJ1-3, the complete variable domain is SAVISQKPSRDICQRGTSLTIQCQVDSQVTMMFWYRQQPGQSLTLIATANQGSEATYESGFVIDKFPISRPNLTFSTLTVSNMSPEDSSIYLCSVDQHRSGNTIYFGEGSWLTVV.

The chain combines TRBV4-2 with TRBJ1-1; a weak D match, TRBD1 (6 bases). Germline V lookup: CDR1 LGHNA, CDR2 YNFKEQ. Trimming stripped 1 base from V and 5 bases from J, with 11 bases between. The CDR3 length is 14 residues. The CDR3 sequence: CASSQGTGRTEAFF. CDR3 nucleotides: TGTGCCAGCAGCCAAGGCACAGGGCGAACTGAAGCTTTCTTT.

This chain links TRBV4-3 with TRBJ1-2; maybe TRBD1 (6 bases). Germline CDR1 and CDR2: LGHNA and YSLEER. V was trimmed by 0 bases and J by 5 bases, leaving 13 bases between them. This CDR3 region has 15 residues. CDR3 DNA: TGCGCCAGCAGCCAAGATCGGCAGGGGATTTATGGCTACACCTTC. Encoded protein: CASSQDRQGIYGYTF.

The rearrangement joins TRBV20-1 to TRBJ2-3, with D possibly matching TRBD1 (7 bases). The V and J ends lost 6 bases and 6 bases respectively, with 10 bases between them. In germline, CDR1 is DFQATT, CDR2 SNEGSKA (reference sequence). This CDR3 region has 11 residues. CDR3 coding DNA: TGCAGTGCCTCAGGGGGGGATACGCAGTATTTT. Residues: CSASGGDTQYF.

This CDR3 reads CSVEKGRGTEAFF. CDR3 coding DNA: TGCAGCGTTGAGAAGGGGCGAGGCACTGAAGCTTTCTTT. The V call is TRBV29-1, the J call TRBJ1-1, with D maybe TRBD1 (5 bases). Germline V gene sequence: CDR1 SQVTM, CDR2 ANQGSEA. CDR3 length: 13 amino acids. V was shortened by 3 bases and J by 4 bases, with 12 bases between the two germline ends.

This sequence joins TRBV25-1 and TRBJ1-1; D uncertain. The germline CDR1 and CDR2 sequences are MGHDK and SYGVNS. V lost 4 bases to trimming and J lost 2 bases, with 14 bases between them. The CDR3 has 15 residues. The CDR3 region is CASSAGGSRNTEAFF. The CDR3 region has the DNA TGTGCCAGCAGTGCGGGCGGGAGCCGCAACACTGAAGCTTTCTTT.

This clone was seen a few times. The chain links TRBV4-3 to TRBJ2-2, with D unresolved. Germline V gene data show CDR1 as LGHNA and CDR2 as YSLEER. Trimming took off 0 bases at V and 3 bases at J, with 8 bases between the two ends. The CDR3 totals 15 residues. The CDR3 sequence is CASSQDLLYTGELFF. The CDR3 DNA sequence: TGCGCCAGCAGCCAAGATCTTCTGTACACCGGGGAGCTGTTTTTT.

The chain links TRBV7-2 to TRBJ1-2, with 8 positions matching TRBD1. V lost 0 bases and J lost 1; bases outside the gene matches: 4. Looked up from germline, CDR1 is SGHTA and CDR2 is FQGNSA. This CDR3 has 16 residues. The CDR3 nucleotides are TGTGCCAGCAGCTTAGCCAGGGGGCTTTTTAACTATGGCTACACCTTC. Amino acids: CASSLARGLFNYGYTF.

V and J are TRBV18 and TRBJ2-5; 11 bases agree with TRBD2. The J segment lost 4 bases and the V segment lost 3 bases, leaving 4 bases of the junction unmatched. The CDR3 is 15 residues long. Germline V lookup: CDR1 KGHSH, CDR2 LQKENI. The CDR3 DNA sequence: TGTGCCAGCTCACCGCGGCTAGCGGGGGGAGAGACCCAGTACTTC. Its translation: CASSPRLAGGETQYF.